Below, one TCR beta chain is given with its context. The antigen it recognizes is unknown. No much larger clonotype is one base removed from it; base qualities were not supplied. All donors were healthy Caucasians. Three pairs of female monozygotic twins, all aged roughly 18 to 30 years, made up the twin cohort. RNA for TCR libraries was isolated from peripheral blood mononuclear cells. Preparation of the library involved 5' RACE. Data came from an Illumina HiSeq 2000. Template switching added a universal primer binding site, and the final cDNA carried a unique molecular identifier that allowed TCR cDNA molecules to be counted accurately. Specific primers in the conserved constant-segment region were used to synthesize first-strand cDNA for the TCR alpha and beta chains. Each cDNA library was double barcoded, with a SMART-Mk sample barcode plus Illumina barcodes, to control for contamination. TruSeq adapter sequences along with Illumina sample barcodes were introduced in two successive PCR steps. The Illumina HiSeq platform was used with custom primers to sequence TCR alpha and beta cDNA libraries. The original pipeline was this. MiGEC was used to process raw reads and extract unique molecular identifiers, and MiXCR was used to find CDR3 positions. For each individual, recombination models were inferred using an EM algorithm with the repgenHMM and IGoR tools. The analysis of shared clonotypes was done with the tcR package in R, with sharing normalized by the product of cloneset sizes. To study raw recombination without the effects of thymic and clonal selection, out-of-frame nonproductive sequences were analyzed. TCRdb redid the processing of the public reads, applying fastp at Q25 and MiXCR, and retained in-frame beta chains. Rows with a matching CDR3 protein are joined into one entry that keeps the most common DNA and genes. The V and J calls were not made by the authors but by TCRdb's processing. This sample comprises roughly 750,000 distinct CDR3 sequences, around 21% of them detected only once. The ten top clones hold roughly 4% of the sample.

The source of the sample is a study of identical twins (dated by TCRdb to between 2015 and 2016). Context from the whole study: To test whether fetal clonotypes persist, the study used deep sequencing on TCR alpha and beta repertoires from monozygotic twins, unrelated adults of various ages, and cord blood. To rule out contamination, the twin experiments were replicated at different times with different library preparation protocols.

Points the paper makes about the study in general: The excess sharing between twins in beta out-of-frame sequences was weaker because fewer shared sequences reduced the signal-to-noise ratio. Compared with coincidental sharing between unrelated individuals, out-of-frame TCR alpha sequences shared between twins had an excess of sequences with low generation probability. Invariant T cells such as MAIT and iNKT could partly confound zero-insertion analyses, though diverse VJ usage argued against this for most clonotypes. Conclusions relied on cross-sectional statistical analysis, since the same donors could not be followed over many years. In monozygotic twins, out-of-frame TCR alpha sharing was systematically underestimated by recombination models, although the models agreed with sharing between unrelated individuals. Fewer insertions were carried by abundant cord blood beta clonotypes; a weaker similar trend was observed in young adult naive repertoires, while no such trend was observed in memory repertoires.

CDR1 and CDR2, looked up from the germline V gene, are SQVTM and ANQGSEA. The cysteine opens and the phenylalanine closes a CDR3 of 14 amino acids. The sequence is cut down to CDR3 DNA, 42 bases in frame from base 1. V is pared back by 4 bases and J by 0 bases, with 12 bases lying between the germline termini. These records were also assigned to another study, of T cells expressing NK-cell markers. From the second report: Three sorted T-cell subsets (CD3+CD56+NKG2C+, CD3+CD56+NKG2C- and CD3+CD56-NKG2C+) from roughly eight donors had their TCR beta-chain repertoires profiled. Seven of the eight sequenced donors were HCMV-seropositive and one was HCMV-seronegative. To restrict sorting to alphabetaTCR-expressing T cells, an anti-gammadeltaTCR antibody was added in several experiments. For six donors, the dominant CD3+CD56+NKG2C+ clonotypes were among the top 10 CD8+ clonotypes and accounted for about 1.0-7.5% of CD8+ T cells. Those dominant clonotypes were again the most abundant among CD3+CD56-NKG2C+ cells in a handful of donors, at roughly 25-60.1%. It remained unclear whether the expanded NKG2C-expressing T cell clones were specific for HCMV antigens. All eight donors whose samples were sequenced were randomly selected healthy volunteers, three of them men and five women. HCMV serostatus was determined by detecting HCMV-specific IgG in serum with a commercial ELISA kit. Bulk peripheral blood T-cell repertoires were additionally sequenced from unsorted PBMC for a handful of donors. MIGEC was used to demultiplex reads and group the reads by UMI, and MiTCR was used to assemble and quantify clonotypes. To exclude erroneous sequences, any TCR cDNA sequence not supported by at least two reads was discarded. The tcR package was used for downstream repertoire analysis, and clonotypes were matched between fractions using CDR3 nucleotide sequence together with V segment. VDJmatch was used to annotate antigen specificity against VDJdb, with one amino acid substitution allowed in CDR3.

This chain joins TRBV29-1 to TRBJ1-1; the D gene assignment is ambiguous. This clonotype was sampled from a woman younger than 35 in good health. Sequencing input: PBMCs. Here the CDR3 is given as CSVVIGDMNTEAFF. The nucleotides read TGCAGCGTTGTTATAGGCGATATGAACACTGAAGCTTTCTTT.